This TCR beta chain was sequenced for a study of blood T cell repertoires in COVID-19. Study summary: Acute and convalescent COVID-19 specimens originated in the United States, Italy and Spain.

Original processing notes: Nucleated cell counts were estimated from reference gene primer amplification. The repertoire was sequenced with immunoSEQ multiplex PCR; TCRdb's copy has only in-frame clones and lacks some. V and J calls and clone size are as listed in that table; D and trimming were resolved from the DNA. Here the sample spans 160,000 or so clones, 82% being singletons. The V end was cut by 1 base, the J end by 8 bases, with 15 bases between. This CDR3 is built from 15 residues. Germline values: CDR1 MGHRA, CDR2 YSYEKL. This receptor was obtained from a woman aged 70-85 years with acute or convalescent COVID-19. Material: peripheral blood. The chain uses TRBV4-1 and TRBJ2-4, with a weak D call TRBD2 (6 bases). CDR3 in DNA: TGCGCCAGCAGCCAAGTAAACCGACTAGTTGACATTCAGTACTTC. Encoded protein: CASSQVNRLVDIQYF.